This T cell receptor (beta chain) was retrieved from a study of T cell repertoires in cytomegalovirus infection (dated by TCRdb to about 2019). Regarding the complete study: The HLA type of each donor mattered for the analysis, because public TCR beta signatures pointed to carriage of CMV infection along with the matching HLA type. Points the paper makes about the study in general: The ex vivo response was dominated by HLA-C-restricted CMV-specific TCR beta clonotypes, which also provided the single most frequent clonotype in two of eight donors. In both this cohort and an independent cohort of approximately 350 donors, the cumulative frequency of public TCR beta family members distinguished carriers of CMV infection plus the relevant HLA type.

V and J are trimmed by 5 bases and 5 bases, and the gene matches miss 5 bases of the junction. CDR1 and CDR2, looked up from the germline V gene, are MNHEY and SVGAGI. The CDR3 holds 15 amino acids from the cysteine to the phenylalanine. The entry retains the CDR3 DNA only, 45 bases that are in frame from base 1. The instrument given in TCRdb is Illumina HiSeq 1500. TCRdb's own reprocessing of the public reads used fastp at Q25 and MiXCR and kept productive beta chains. For every CDR3 protein sequence, its rows merge into one entry that carries the most common genes and DNA. Recorded for this sample are more than 250,000 distinct CDR3 sequences; roughly 15% of them occurred a single time. The biggest ten clones account for 8.8% of the sample. Regarding this clonotype: Its antigen specificity is not known. No much larger clone exists at a distance of one base, and base qualities are not known.

The rearranged segments are TRBV6-5 and TRBJ2-3, with 12 middle bases fitting TRBD2. The sequence came from a human donor in good health (CMV status not recorded). Some clones in this sample may be carry-over from other donors' samples. Sequenced sample: PBMCs. The base sequence is TGTGCCAGCAGTCCTCTAGCGGGAGGGGTAGATACGCAGTATTTT. It translates as CASSPLAGGVDTQYF.